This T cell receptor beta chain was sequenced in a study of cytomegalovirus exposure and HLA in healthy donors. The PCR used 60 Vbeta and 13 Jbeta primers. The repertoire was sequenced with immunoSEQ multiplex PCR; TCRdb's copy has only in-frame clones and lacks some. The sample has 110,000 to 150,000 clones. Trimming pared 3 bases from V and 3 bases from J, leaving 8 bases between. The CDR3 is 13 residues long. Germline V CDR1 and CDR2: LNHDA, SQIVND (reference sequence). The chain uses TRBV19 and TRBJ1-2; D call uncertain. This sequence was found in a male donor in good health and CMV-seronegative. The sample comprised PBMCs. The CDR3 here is CASSIAPDYGYTF. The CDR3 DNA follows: TGTGCCAGTAGTATTGCTCCGGACTATGGCTACACCTTC.